Shown below are 21 T cell receptor beta chains from a single sample sequenced in a study of CD8 T cells in Susac syndrome. The RNA input was 0.5 to 1 ug, and it was reverse transcribed with random hexamers. TCRdb re-analysed the immunoSEQ multiplex PCR reads in MiXCR, keeping a single row per CDR3 protein. The data contain about 120,000 distinct CDR3 sequences, about 94% of them singletons. The sequencing input was CD4+ T cells from PBMCs. The receptors come from a human donor with multiple sclerosis.

The chain recombines TRBV24-1 with TRBJ2-3, with 8 bases lining up with TRBD1. V was pared by 2 bases and J by 8 bases, with 8 bases of the junction left unmatched. CDR1 is KGHDR, CDR2 SFDVKD, per germline. The CDR3 length is 15 residues. CDR3: CATSDSTGVHATQYF. CDR3 in DNA: TGTGCCACCAGTGATTCGACAGGGGTGCACGCTACGCAGTATTTT.

This chain links TRBV19 with TRBJ1-2; D perhaps matches TRBD1 (5 bases). The CDR3 consists of 16 residues. The V end lost 0 bases, the J end lost 4 bases, and 15 bases lay between the germline ends. The V gene's germline CDR1 is LNHDA and CDR2 SQIVND (reference sequence). Written as DNA, the CDR3 is TGTGCCAGTAGTATAGATCCTCCGGGACTCGGCTATGGCTACACCTTC. Translated: CASSIDPPGLGYGYTF.

This chain links TRBV2 with TRBJ2-2; maybe TRBD1 (6 bases). In germline, CDR1 is SNHLY, CDR2 FYNNEI. This CDR3 contains 15 residues. The V and J ends lost 7 bases and 4 bases respectively, with 16 bases between them. The CDR3 loop reads CASKGGRGATGELFF. The CDR3, as DNA: TGTGCCAGCAAGGGCGGCAGGGGAGCCACCGGGGAGCTGTTTTTT. Using reference TRBV2 and TRBJ2-2 for the parts outside the CDR3, the full variable domain is EPEVTQTPSHQVTQMGQEVILRCVPISNHLYFYWYRQILGQKVEFLVSFYNNEISEKSEIFDDQFSVERPDGSNFTLKIRSTKLEDSAMYFCASKGGRGATGELFFGEGSRLTVL.

The rearrangement uses TRBV13 and TRBJ2-7; 12 positions match TRBD2. This CDR3 spans 16 amino acids. The junction had 5 bases not matched to a gene; V was cut back by 0 bases and J by 5 bases. Germline-derived CDR1 and CDR2 are PRHDT and FYEKMQ (reference sequence). The CDR3 nucleotides read TGTGCCAGCAGCTTAGGGACTAGCGGGAGTAACCACGAGCAGTACTTC. This encodes CASSLGTSGSNHEQYF.

The CDR3 DNA reads as TGCAGCACCTCCGGGACCGGAGGGGCAGATACGCAGTATTTT. Its protein is CSTSGTGGADTQYF. This rearrangement joins TRBV29-1 to TRBJ2-3, with a weak D call TRBD2 (6 bases). This CDR3 has 14 residues. Looked up from germline, CDR1 is SQVTM and CDR2 is ANQGSEA. Trimming shortened V by 8 bases and J by 4 bases, and 19 bases separated the two germline ends.

The V call is TRBV4-3, the J call TRBJ1-5; D not resolved. The length of the CDR3 is 13 residues. The germline V gene has CDR1 LGHNA and CDR2 YSLEER. V was clipped by 0 bases and J by 9 bases, with 9 bases between them. The CDR3 is CASSQDRTRPQHF. Written as DNA, the CDR3 is TGCGCCAGCAGCCAAGATCGAACCCGGCCCCAGCATTTT.

J is TRBJ1-5 and V is TRBV4-2, with TRBD1 matching 8 bases. The V and J ends lost 0 bases and 6 bases, in that order; junction bases with no gene match: 4. CDR3 length equals 15 residues. Germline V gene data show CDR1 as LGHNA and CDR2 as YNFKEQ. CDR3 nucleotide sequence: TGTGCCAGCAGCCAAGAACGGACAGGGTTTCAGCCCCAGCATTTT. It yields the protein CASSQERTGFQPQHF.

The V and J genes are TRBV18 and TRBJ2-1; a possible D gene is TRBD2 (5 bases). This CDR3 region has 13 residues. Germline values: CDR1 KGHSH, CDR2 LQKENI. Trimming removed 5 bases at V and 4 bases at J, with 9 bases between. The CDR3 coding sequence is TGTGCCAGCTCAGATACTAGTTACAATGAGCAGTTCTTC. Translation: CASSDTSYNEQFF.

The chain couples TRBV19 to TRBJ1-2, with D uncertain. Germline V CDR1 and CDR2: LNHDA, SQIVND (reference sequence). Trimming stripped 3 bases from V and 6 bases from J, with 8 bases between. The CDR3 runs to 12 residues. The CDR3 here is CASSIQRNGYTF. The CDR3 DNA reads as TGTGCCAGTAGTATCCAGCGGAATGGCTACACCTTC.

This chain connects TRBV3-1 to TRBJ1-1, with 8 nucleotides matching TRBD1. CDR3 length: 15 amino acids. Germline lookup yields CDR1 LGHDT and CDR2 YNNKEL (reference sequence). V shed 4 bases, J shed 1 base, and the junction held 5 bases outside the gene matches. Here the CDR3 reads CASSRGQGANTEAFF. Written as DNA, the CDR3 is TGTGCCAGCAGCCGAGGACAGGGCGCGAACACTGAAGCTTTCTTT.

This clonotype has a single count. This rearrangement joins TRBV20-1 to TRBJ2-1; the match to TRBD1 covers 12 bases. The CDR3 spans 14 residues. CDR1 is DFQATT, CDR2 SNEGSKA, per germline (reference sequence). With V trimmed by 2 bases and J by 9 bases, 5 bases remained unmatched. The CDR3 DNA is TGCAGTGCTAGACCCGGGACAGGGGGCGGTGAGCAGTTCTTC. It codes for CSARPGTGGGEQFF.

This chain uses TRBV10-3 with TRBJ2-3; possible D gene TRBD1, 6 bases. Germline assignment: CDR1 ENHRY and CDR2 SYGVKD. The CDR3 consists of 12 residues. Deletions cut 0 bases from V and 11 bases from J, with 9 bases between. The CDR3 loop reads CAISESPGQQYF. In nucleotides, the CDR3 is TGTGCCATCAGTGAGTCCCCGGGACAGCAGTATTTT.

The table lists this clonotype with a count of one. CDR3 in DNA: TGCAGTGCTAGAGATATCGCGGAACGAAGCAATCAGCCCCAGCATTTT. Protein: CSARDIAERSNQPQHF. The chain uses TRBV20-1 and TRBJ1-5; the D is unclear. The V gene's germline CDR1 is DFQATT and CDR2 SNEGSKA (reference sequence). The CDR3 totals 16 residues. V was trimmed by 0 bases and J by 1 base, leaving 13 bases between them.

The V call is TRBV7-2, the J call TRBJ2-5, with D perhaps matching TRBD2 (5 bases). The CDR3 sequence is 13 residues long. Germline CDR1 reads SGHTA; CDR2 reads FQGNSA. V was trimmed by 3 bases and J by 5 bases, leaving 10 bases between them. As DNA, the CDR3 is TGTGCCAGCAGCTTGGAGGTCCGGGAGACCCAGTACTTC. Protein sequence: CASSLEVRETQYF.

The chain has TRBV19 and TRBJ2-7, with D perhaps assigned TRBD1 or TRBD2 (5 bases each). CDR1 LNHDA and CDR2 SQIVND come from the germline V gene (reference sequence). The CDR3 spans 12 residues. The V and J ends lost 8 bases and 3 bases respectively, with 11 bases between them. The DNA of the CDR3 is TGTGCCAGTTCGGGACGACTCTACGAGCAGTACTTC. Translating it yields CASSGRLYEQYF.

This rearrangement joins TRBV20-1 to TRBJ1-5; D is unresolved. CDR3 size: 14 residues. The V gene lost 3 bases and the J gene lost 3 bases, with 12 bases spanning the gap. Germline loops: CDR1 DFQATT, CDR2 SNEGSKA (reference sequence). The CDR3 is CSARGGRNNQPQHF. CDR3 bases: TGCAGTGCTAGGGGTGGACGGAACAATCAGCCCCAGCATTTT.

This chain uses TRBV18 with TRBJ2-7; TRBD2 aligns across 8 bases. The V segment lost 3 bases and the J segment 5 bases; nucleotides outside the gene matches: 3. The V gene's germline CDR1 is KGHSH and CDR2 LQKENI. This CDR3 is built from 13 residues. DNA for the CDR3: TGTGCCAGCTCACCGCGGGAGGACGACGAGCAGTACTTC. Translating it yields CASSPREDDEQYF.

The V call is TRBV5-1, the J call TRBJ1-5; D gene ambiguous. The germline gives CDR1 SGHRS, CDR2 YFSETQ. V shed 4 bases and J shed 2 bases, with 10 bases lying between them. CDR3 length: 14 amino acids. CDR3 sequence: CASSLEWGNQPQHF. In nucleotides, the CDR3 is TGCGCCAGCAGCCTGGAGTGGGGCAATCAGCCCCAGCATTTT.

The genes are TRBV14 and TRBJ2-5; 8 nucleotides agree with TRBD1. From germline, CDR1 is SGHDN and CDR2 FVKESK. CDR3 length: 15 amino acids. With 4 bases clipped from V and 5 bases from J, the junction kept 9 bases outside the gene matches. CDR3 residues: CASSPLRTGHETQYF. The CDR3 coding sequence is TGTGCCAGCAGCCCGTTACGGACAGGGCACGAGACCCAGTACTTC.

The chain carries TRBV25-1 and TRBJ2-7; 8 positions agree with TRBD2. Losses at the gene ends were 4 bases for V and 6 bases for J; bases not matched to a gene: 11. Germline V gives CDR1 MGHDK, CDR2 SYGVNS. CDR3 length equals 15 residues. The CDR3 region is CASSGLGGAGVEQYF. The CDR3 DNA is TGTGCCAGCAGTGGGCTGGGGGGAGCGGGAGTCGAGCAGTACTTC.

CDR3 amino acids: CASSLGQGGGLLQETQYF. DNA of the CDR3: TGTGCCAGCAGTTTGGGACAGGGAGGGGGACTTCTTCAAGAGACCCAGTACTTC. V usage is TRBV12-3 or TRBV12-4 and J usage is TRBJ2-5, with TRBD1 identical over 9 bases. The trim removed 3 bases at V and 2 bases at J, leaving 13 bases unmatched. CDR3 length equals 18 residues.